The TCR beta chain described here comes from a study of metastatic and nonmetastatic thyroid tumors. Study background: Comparison of repertoires was carried out across blood and tumor or nodule tissue from malignant and benign thyroid patients. Study findings and constraints: When malignant thyroid tumors were compared with benign nodules, TCR beta diversity was reportedly significantly higher in the malignant tumors. This held in both blood and tumor samples.

The CDR3 is 19 amino acids. Trimming cost V 0 bases and J 3 bases; bases outside gene matches: 14. Germline loops: CDR1 MNHEY, CDR2 SVGEGT. As to this clone: What it binds is unknown.

Until they underwent thyroid surgery, no patient had received any treatment. Per the original data handling: To classify distant metastasis in papillary thyroid cancer, a model was built from CDR3 differences across clinicopathological groups. From the PCR reads, TCRdb re-called clones with MiXCR. These V and J calls originate from TCRdb's pipeline instead of the authors' own analysis. The table has around 52,000 clones, roughly 29% seen once. The source of this sequence is a female donor with papillary thyroid cancer or a benign thyroid nodule (not recorded which). Some clones in this sample may be carry-over from other donors' samples. The chain employs TRBV6-2 or TRBV6-3 and TRBJ2-7; 10 bases map to TRBD2. Sequenced material: blood. In DNA, the CDR3 is TGTGCCAGCAGTTACTCTTTTACACCTGCGGGACTAGCGATCTACGAGCAGTACTTC. Its protein is CASSYSFTPAGLAIYEQYF.